Here is one T cell receptor (beta chain) with its context. The V end lost 0 bases, the J end lost 4 bases, and 16 bases lay between the germline ends. The CDR3 consists of 15 residues. Germline V lookup: CDR1 SQVTM, CDR2 ANQGSEA. These data are taken from a study of human CD4 T cells and Enterobacteriaceae. Ex vivo total memory CD4+ samples were deeply sequenced, detecting one cell in 200,000. The data were produced by immunoSEQ multiplex PCR, yet TCRdb's version contains in-frame clones alone and is incomplete. The sample records some 30,000 clones, approximately 84% being singletons. The memory gate held CD4+ cells that were not CD45RA+CCR7+CD95- naive cells, over 98% pure. Sorted cells lacked CD8+, CD14+, CD16+, CD56+, CD19+ and CD25-bright cells.

The source material was memory CD4+ T cells from blood. The chain joins TRBV29-1 to TRBJ2-7; D not certain. This clonotype originated in a human donor in good health. CDR3 sequence: CSVEDQKTPPYEQYF. The CDR3 DNA sequence: TGCAGCGTTGAAGATCAAAAAACACCTCCGTACGAGCAGTACTTC.